Presented here are 15 T cell receptor beta chains from one specimen sequenced in a study of a mutant IDH1 vaccine in newly diagnosed glioma. Which antigens these TCRs recognize remains unknown. The sample's time point: week 5, during vaccination. The investigators gave 300 ug of mutant IDH1 20-mer peptide in each vaccine dose, together with topical imiquimod. Assay: immunoSEQ multiplex PCR; the TCRdb copy retains only in-frame clones and omits some. This sample yields tens of thousands of clones, of which 91% are seen a single time; roughly 2.6% belongs to the top ten. The sample was PBMCs, taken from a glioma patient whose treatment included an IDH1 peptide vaccine. The receptors here all came from a man in his fifties or sixties with glioma.

The chain employs TRBV5-1 and TRBJ2-2; 9 nucleotides match TRBD1. The CDR3 is 18 amino acids. V lost 0 bases, J lost 4 bases, and 10 bases stayed unmatched. Germline V gene data show CDR1 as SGHRS and CDR2 as YFSETQ. The CDR3 is CASSLGDRGLFGTGELFF. CDR3 nucleotides: TGCGCCAGCAGCTTGGGAGACAGGGGGTTATTTGGCACCGGGGAGCTGTTTTTT. Full variable domain (outside the CDR3, taken from reference TRBV5-1 and TRBJ2-2): KAGVTQTPRYLIKTRGQQVTLSCSPISGHRSVSWYQQTPGQGLQFLFEYFSETQRNKGNFPGRFSGRQFSNSRSEMNVSTLELGDSALYLCASSLGDRGLFGTGELFFGEGSRLTVL.

This chain links TRBV30 with TRBJ2-7; D is unresolved. Germline CDR1 GTSNPN, CDR2 SVGIG (reference sequence). CDR3 length: 11 residues. Deletions cut 4 bases from V and 3 bases from J, with 7 bases between. CDR3 amino acids: CAWKVSYEQYF. The CDR3 DNA reads as TGTGCCTGGAAGGTCAGCTACGAGCAGTACTTC.

This chain uses TRBV7-2 with TRBJ2-5; D tentatively reads TRBD1 or TRBD2 (6 bases each). CDR1 and CDR2 (germline): SGHTA, FQGNSA. Trimming left V 8 bases short and J 5 bases short, with 18 bases between. The CDR3 is 14 residues long. CDR3 region: CASGRGAREETQYF. CDR3 DNA sequence: TGTGCCAGCGGAAGGGGGGCGCGTGAGGAGACCCAGTACTTC.

The V and J genes are TRBV5-1 and TRBJ2-7, with D tentatively TRBD2 (6 bases). This CDR3 has 15 residues. Looked up from germline, CDR1 is SGHRS and CDR2 is YFSETQ. V was pared by 0 bases and J by 5 bases, with 15 bases between. Written as DNA, the CDR3 is TGCGCCAGCAGCTTGGATGGAGGGGTGTTCAACGAGCAGTACTTC. Protein: CASSLDGGVFNEQYF. Variable domain in full (rest from reference TRBV5-1 and TRBJ2-7): KAGVTQTPRYLIKTRGQQVTLSCSPISGHRSVSWYQQTPGQGLQFLFEYFSETQRNKGNFPGRFSGRQFSNSRSEMNVSTLELGDSALYLCASSLDGGVFNEQYFGPGTRLTVT.

J is TRBJ1-5 and V is TRBV5-1; D uncertain. Trimming took off 5 bases at V and 5 bases at J, with 11 bases between the two ends. The CDR3 sequence is 13 residues long. Looked up from germline, CDR1 is SGHRS and CDR2 is YFSETQ. CDR3 coding DNA: TGCGCCAGCAGTTTGACTGGGGATCAGCCCCAGCATTTT. The encoded protein is CASSLTGDQPQHF.

This clone was observed once. The chain couples TRBV5-1 to TRBJ2-2; D not resolved. Deletions cut 4 bases from V and 6 bases from J, with 13 bases between. The germline gives CDR1 SGHRS, CDR2 YFSETQ. The CDR3 has 14 amino acids. DNA for the CDR3: TGCGCCAGCAGCCTTCCGCTAGGGTCCGGGGAGCTGTTTTTT. Translating gives CASSLPLGSGELFF.

Concerning this clone itself: At one boundary the junction diverges from the germline segment, which might be a read error. V gene TRBV29-1 combines with J gene TRBJ2-5; a possible D gene is TRBD1 (5 bases). Germline CDR1 reads SQVTM; CDR2 reads ANQGSEA. CDR3 size: 13 residues. The CDR3 loop is CSVEGARDETQYF. The CDR3, as DNA: TGCAGCGTGGAAGGGGCAAGGGATGAGACCCAGTACTTC.

V gene TRBV19 combines with J gene TRBJ2-5; 8 nucleotides align to TRBD1. The CDR3 extends over 12 amino acids. From germline, CDR1 is LNHDA and CDR2 SQIVND (reference sequence). J lost 7 bases, V lost 2 bases, and 0 bases had no gene match. The CDR3 is CASSITGGTQYF. CDR3 DNA sequence: TGTGCCAGTAGTATAACAGGGGGGACCCAGTACTTC.

The chain's CDR3 is CASSGTVGYGYTF. Written as DNA, the CDR3 is TGTGCCAGCAGTGGGACAGTTGGCTATGGCTACACCTTC. The chain has TRBV6-6 and TRBJ1-2; 7 bases are shared with TRBD1. Trimming took 5 bases from V and 4 from J; bases not matched to a gene: 4. Per the germline V gene, CDR1 is MNHNY and CDR2 is SVGAGI (reference sequence). This CDR3 is built from 13 residues.

The CDR3 sequence is CASSQEERILDTLEQYF. The CDR3 DNA sequence: TGTGCCAGCAGCCAAGAGGAAAGGATTCTCGATACACTCGAGCAGTACTTC. The chain joins TRBV14 to TRBJ2-7; D unclear. The germline CDR1 and CDR2 sequences are SGHDN and FVKESK. CDR3 length equals 17 residues. V was pared by 0 bases and J by 6 bases, with 21 bases between.

This clone has only a few counts. This rearrangement joins TRBV5-4 to TRBJ1-4; D might be TRBD1 (5 bases). The germline V gene has CDR1 SGHNT and CDR2 YYREEE (reference sequence). The CDR3 has 15 amino acids. Trimming took 4 bases from V and 5 from J, leaving 15 bases between them. CDR3 bases: TGTGCCAGCAGCCCCTACGGGGCGTTAAATGAAAAACTGTTTTTT. Its protein product is CASSPYGALNEKLFF.

The rearrangement joins TRBV6-1 to TRBJ2-5; 8 bases match TRBD1. The CDR3 length is 14 residues. The J segment lost 5 bases and the V segment lost 7 bases, leaving 9 bases of the junction unmatched. CDR1 is MNHNS, CDR2 SASEGT, per germline. The CDR3 is CASTGGQARETQYF. CDR3 nucleotide sequence: TGTGCCAGCACCGGGGGACAGGCCCGGGAGACCCAGTACTTC.

The chain links TRBV12-5 to TRBJ2-1; 12 bases align to TRBD2. CDR1 is LGHNT and CDR2 is FRNRAP in the germline V gene. The CDR3 sequence is 15 residues long. V shed 3 bases, J shed 9 bases, and the junction held 6 bases outside the gene matches. The CDR3 spells CASGFGSSGGVEQFF. The CDR3 DNA sequence: TGTGCTAGTGGTTTTGGGTCTAGCGGGGGGGTTGAGCAGTTCTTC.

V is TRBV28 and J is TRBJ1-4; D not certain. Deletions cut 3 bases from V and 3 bases from J, with 11 bases between. The CDR3 runs to 15 residues. Germline V gene data show CDR1 as MDHEN and CDR2 as SYDVKM. The CDR3 bases are TGTGCCAGCAGTTTCCCGGGATACGCTAATGAAAAACTGTTTTTT. This codes for CASSFPGYANEKLFF. Combining the CDR3 with reference TRBV28 and TRBJ1-4 gives the whole variable domain DVKVTQSSRYLVKRTGEKVFLECVQDMDHENMFWYRQDPGLGLRLIYFSYDVKMKEKGDIPEGYSVSREKKERFSLILESASTNQTSMYLCASSFPGYANEKLFFGSGTQLSVL.

The chain links TRBV29-1 to TRBJ2-1; 13 nucleotides agree with TRBD2. CDR1 is SQVTM, CDR2 ANQGSEA, per germline. This CDR3 contains 16 residues. Trimming removed 7 bases from V and 7 bases from J; junction bases left unmatched: 13. The CDR3 spells CSATQGLAGVGNEQFF. CDR3 DNA: TGCAGCGCGACCCAAGGACTAGCGGGAGTAGGGAATGAGCAGTTCTTC.